This TCR beta chain was captured by sequencing in a study of tumor and adjacent non-tumor tissue in lung cancer. Findings of the study overall: Top 100 clones took a larger repertoire share in normal lung.

RNA was extracted from bulk tissue without any cell sorting. TCRbeta libraries were built with three rounds of nested PCR, modified from ARM-PCR. MiXCR, run by TCRdb on the multiplex PCR reads, gives a single entry per CDR3 protein. This sample has about 81,000 distinct CDR3 sequences, with 55% to 80% found just once. As concerns this clonotype: Its antigen is not identified. A much larger clone differs by one base, so this may be a read error.

Germline CDR1 SGHNT, CDR2 YYREEE (reference sequence). This CDR3 is 17 amino acids long. The V and J genes are TRBV5-4 and TRBJ1-5; D is uncertain. This sequence originates from a woman aged 40-49 years with non-small cell lung cancer. The specimen sequenced was lung tumor tissue. The CDR3, as DNA: TGTGCCAGCAGCTCCTATGTCTTGGTTTTGGGCAATAAGCCCCAGCATTTT. Amino acids: CASSSYVLVLGNKPQHF.